The T cell receptor (beta chain) described here comes from a study of blood T cell repertoires in COVID-19 (dated by TCRdb to 2020 to 2022). A note on the overall study: Samples from collaborators originated in the United States, Italy and Spain and spanned both the acute and convalescent phases of COVID-19. Nearly every sample came with metadata listing a de-identified subject ID, COVID-19 status, age in years and sex. The material from the prospective study consisted of cDNA or gDNA derived from T cells, B-cell-depleted T cells, or PBMCs. The repertoires were released in a freely available public database meant as a resource for research on the immune response to SARS-CoV-2. Where available, HLA class I and class II types were taken from metadata supplied by the sample provider and were not determined by assay-based typing. The dataset comprised deeply sampled blood TCRbeta repertoires from subjects exposed to, actively infected with, or recovered from COVID-19. The samples were drawn from two sources: the first 160 participants of the ongoing ImmuneRACE study, and fewer than 1,500 subjects contributed by 6 global collaborators.

Each collaborating institution followed its own protocols to collect whole blood in K2EDTA tubes. For TCRbeta analysis, collaborators shipped samples in one of three forms: frozen whole blood, isolated PBMCs, or DNA extracted from either of those sample types. Here is what the overall study found, with its caveats: The amount of clinical and demographic metadata varied by source and participant and was provided uncurated.

The immunoSEQ Assay, a bias-controlled multiplex PCR, was used to amplify TCRbeta CDR3 regions from genomic DNA. Per the authors' processing: Within the assay, amplification of reference gene primers was used to estimate how many nucleated cells each sample contained. Sequence reads were collapsed and filtered to measure the absolute abundance of every unique TCRbeta CDR3 rearrangement. For each sample, productive Simpson clonality was calculated as the square root of Simpson's diversity index across productive rearrangements. As stored in TCRdb, this immuneACCESS dataset retains in-frame rearrangements with V and J assigned. A fraction of the clones does not appear; measured against another copy, unresolved V genes explain less than half of the discrepancy, and the remainder lacks a known reason. Clonal size and the V and J genes are those of that table, whereas D and trimming came from the DNA. The sample table contains around 80,000 clones; only one count was recorded for 84% of them. Around 12% of the sample is held by the ten biggest clonotypes.

Details on this clone: Its antigen target is currently unknown. No much larger clone exists at a distance of one base, and base qualities are not known.

V sheds 4 bases and J sheds 5 bases, leaving 15 bases between their ends. The CDR3 starts with the cysteine, ends with the phenylalanine, and has 14 residues. The entry retains the CDR3 DNA only, 42 bases that are in frame from base 1. From a lookup of the germline V gene, CDR1 and CDR2 are SGDLS and YYNGEE. The TCR sequence derives from a human donor in a cohort sampled during active COVID-19. Sample: peripheral blood. Rearrangement joined TRBV9 to TRBJ1-1, and the D gene may be TRBD1, 6 bases matching. The DNA is as follows: TGTGCCAGCAGCCGGGCAGGGGTGGAGACTGAAGCTTTCTTT. It translates to CASSRAGVETEAFF.